Here is one TCR beta chain with its context. The CDR3 extends over 15 amino acids. Unmatched junction bases numbered 8, after V lost 7 bases and J lost 0 bases. Germline V gene data show CDR1 as LGHDT and CDR2 as YNNKEL (reference sequence). Assay: immunoSEQ multiplex PCR; the TCRdb copy retains only in-frame clones and omits some. The sample contains 300,000 to 400,000 clones, about nine tenths of which appear only once. The entry originates in a study of blood T cell repertoires in COVID-19. Patients at the Seattle site were enrolled during active infection and followed longitudinally. The source material was peripheral blood. The receptor was derived from a woman in her 70s with COVID-19, enrolled during active disease. The rearrangement links TRBV3-1 (or the pseudogene TRBV3-2) to TRBJ2-7, with 8 bases fitting TRBD1. CDR3 residues: CASTRGQGSSYEQYF. CDR3 bases: TGTGCCAGCACCCGTGGACAGGGTAGCTCCTACGAGCAGTACTTC.